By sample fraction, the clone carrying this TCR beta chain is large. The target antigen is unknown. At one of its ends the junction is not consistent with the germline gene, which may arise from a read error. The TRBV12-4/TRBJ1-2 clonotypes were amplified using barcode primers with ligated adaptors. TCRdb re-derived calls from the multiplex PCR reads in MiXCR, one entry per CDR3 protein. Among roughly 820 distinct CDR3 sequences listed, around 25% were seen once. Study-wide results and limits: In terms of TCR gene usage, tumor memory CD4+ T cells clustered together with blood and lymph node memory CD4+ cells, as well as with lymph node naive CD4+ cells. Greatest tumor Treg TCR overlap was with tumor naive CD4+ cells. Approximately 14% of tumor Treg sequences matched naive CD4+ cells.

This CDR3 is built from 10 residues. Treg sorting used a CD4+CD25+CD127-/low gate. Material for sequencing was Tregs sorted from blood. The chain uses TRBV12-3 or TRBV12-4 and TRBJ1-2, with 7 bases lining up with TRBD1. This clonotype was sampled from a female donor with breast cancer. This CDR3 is CASSAGQPSF. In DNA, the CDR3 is TGTGCCAGCAGTGCGGGACAGCCAAGCTTC.